This entry features one TCR beta chain sequence. This CDR3 has 15 residues. Germline V lookup: CDR1 SGDLS, CDR2 YYNGEE. Trimming pared 0 bases from V and 0 bases from J, leaving 9 bases between. Profiled with immunoSEQ multiplex PCR; TCRdb holds only in-frame clones, not every one. The sample carries 150,000 to 200,000 clones, 88% recorded once. The record originates from a study of control samples from healthy donors and cancer patients. Input material: blood. The V and J genes are TRBV9 and TRBJ1-1; tentatively, D is TRBD1 (5 bases). The origin of this receptor is a man younger than 30 in good health. The CDR3 DNA follows: TGTGCCAGCAGCGTAGAGGGACGTATGAACACTGAAGCTTTCTTT. Amino acids: CASSVEGRMNTEAFF.